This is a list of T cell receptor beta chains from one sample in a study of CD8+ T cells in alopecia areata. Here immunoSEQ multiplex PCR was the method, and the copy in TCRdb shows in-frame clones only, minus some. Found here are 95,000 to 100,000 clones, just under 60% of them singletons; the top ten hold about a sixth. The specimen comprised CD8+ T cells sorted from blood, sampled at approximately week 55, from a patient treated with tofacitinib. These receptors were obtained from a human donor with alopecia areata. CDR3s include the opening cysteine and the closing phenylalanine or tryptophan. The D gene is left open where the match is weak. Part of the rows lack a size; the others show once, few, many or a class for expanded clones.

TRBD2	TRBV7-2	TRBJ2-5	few	CASRETSGGVQETQYF	TGTGCCAGCAGAGAAACTAGCGGGGGTGTCCAAGAGACCCAGTACTTC
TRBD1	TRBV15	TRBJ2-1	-	CATSRSGGLSHEQFF	TGTGCCACCAGCAGATCAGGGGGCCTTTCACATGAGCAGTTCTTC
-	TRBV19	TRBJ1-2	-	CASSIARMESRGYTF	TGTGCCAGTAGTATTGCCCGGATGGAAAGTCGTGGCTACACCTTC
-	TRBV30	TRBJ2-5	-	CAWSYGKETQYF	TGTGCCTGGAGCTATGGAAAAGAGACCCAGTACTTC
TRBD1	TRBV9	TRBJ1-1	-	CASSVGTGGLAFF	TGTGCCAGCAGCGTTGGGACAGGGGGCTTGGCTTTCTTT
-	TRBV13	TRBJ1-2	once	CASSLGRTGSFYGYTF	TGTGCCAGCAGCTTAGGCCGTACAGGGTCTTTCTATGGCTACACCTTC
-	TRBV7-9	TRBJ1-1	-	CAISLAVAENTEAFF	TGTGCCATCAGCTTAGCAGTTGCAGAGAACACTGAAGCTTTCTTT
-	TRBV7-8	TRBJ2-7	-	CASSWGGDTYREQYF	TGTGCCAGCAGCTGGGGCGGGGATACTTACCGCGAGCAGTACTTC
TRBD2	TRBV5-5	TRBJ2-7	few	CASSLTGGASYEQYF	TGTGCCAGCAGCTTAACCGGGGGGGCATCCTACGAGCAGTACTTC
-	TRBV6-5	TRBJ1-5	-	CASTPDGNQPQHF	TGTGCCAGCACCCCGGACGGTAATCAGCCCCAGCATTTT
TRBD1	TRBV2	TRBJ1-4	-	CASSVGTGSNEKLFF	TGTGCCAGCAGTGTGGGGACAGGGTCCAATGAAAAACTGTTTTTT
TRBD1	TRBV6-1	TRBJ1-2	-	CASRRPGTGRYGYTF	TGTGCCAGCAGACGTCCCGGGACAGGCCGCTATGGCTACACCTTC
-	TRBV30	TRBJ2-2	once	CAWKSGFLGELFF	TGTGCCTGGAAATCAGGGTTCTTAGGGGAGCTGTTTTTT
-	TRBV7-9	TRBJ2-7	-	CASSPQQGPTRVQYF	TGTGCCAGCAGCCCCCAACAGGGCCCGACGAGGGTGCAGTACTTC
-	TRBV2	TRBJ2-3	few	CASSEVGTLLVDTQYF	TGTGCCAGCAGTGAGGTGGGAACCCTTTTGGTGGATACGCAGTATTTT
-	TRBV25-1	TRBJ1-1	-	CASSDETDSSNTEAFF	TGTGCCAGCAGTGATGAGACGGACAGTTCGAACACTGAAGCTTTCTTT
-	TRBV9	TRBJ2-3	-	CASSVEGWTRDTQYF	TGTGCCAGCAGCGTAGAAGGATGGACCCGGGATACGCAGTATTTT
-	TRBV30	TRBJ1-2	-	CAWKSDSYYGYTF	TGTGCCTGGAAATCCGACAGCTACTATGGCTACACCTTC
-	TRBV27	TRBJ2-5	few	CASSTPRENQETQYF	TGTGCCAGCAGTACTCCCAGGGAGAACCAAGAGACCCAGTACTTC
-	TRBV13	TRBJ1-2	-	CASSPPAFPKPGYTF	TGTGCCAGCAGCCCACCGGCCTTTCCTAAACCCGGCTACACCTTC
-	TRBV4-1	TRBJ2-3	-	CASSQASDTQYF	TGCGCCAGCAGCCAAGCATCCGATACGCAGTATTTT
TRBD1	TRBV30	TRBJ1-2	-	CAWRQGADGYTF	TGTGCCTGGAGACAGGGGGCTGATGGCTACACCTTC
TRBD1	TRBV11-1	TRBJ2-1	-	CASSSGQGFYNEQFF	TGTGCCAGCAGCTCGGGACAGGGCTTCTACAATGAGCAGTTCTTC
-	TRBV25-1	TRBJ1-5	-	CASSDGGQPQHF	TGTGCCAGCAGTGACGGGGGGCAGCCCCAGCATTTT
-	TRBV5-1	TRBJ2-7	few	CASSYSDGYEQYF	TGCGCCAGCAGCTACTCGGACGGCTACGAGCAGTACTTC
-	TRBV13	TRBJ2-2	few	CASSLAPDGELFF	TGTGCCAGCAGCTTAGCCCCTGACGGGGAGCTGTTTTTT
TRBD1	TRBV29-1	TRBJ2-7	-	CSVEGQGNSEYF	TGCAGCGTTGAAGGACAGGGGAATTCAGAGTACTTC
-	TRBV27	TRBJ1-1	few	CASSLKGSGETAFF	TGTGCCAGCAGTTTAAAGGGGTCCGGGGAGACAGCTTTCTTT
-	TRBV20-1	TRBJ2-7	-	CSAREDREENF	TGCAGTGCTAGGGAAGACAGGGAGGAGAACTTC
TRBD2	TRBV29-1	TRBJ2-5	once	CSVELLAGWKETQYF	TGCAGCGTTGAATTACTAGCGGGGTGGAAAGAGACCCAGTACTTC
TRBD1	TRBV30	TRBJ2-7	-	CAWSTGGREQYF	TGTGCCTGGAGTACAGGGGGCCGGGAGCAGTACTTC